One sample yielded the 13 T cell receptor beta chains listed below, sequenced in a study of blood T cell repertoires in COVID-19. The protocol was immunoSEQ multiplex PCR, while the TCRdb copy is restricted to in-frame clones and leaves out a portion. The table lists around 100,000 clones, around 87% of them singletons. Material for sequencing was peripheral blood. The origin of the receptors is a human donor in a cohort sampled during active COVID-19.

This chain links TRBV18 with TRBJ2-5; 8 bases map to TRBD1. Trimming at V came to 3 bases and at J to 4 bases, leaving 13 bases not matched to a gene. The CDR3 covers 17 residues. CDR1 KGHSH and CDR2 LQKENI come from the germline V gene. CDR3 residues: CASSPLLQGVDRETQYF. The CDR3 nucleotides are TGTGCCAGCTCACCCCTCTTACAGGGGGTTGATCGAGAGACCCAGTACTTC. Full variable domain (outside the CDR3, taken from reference TRBV18 and TRBJ2-5): NAGVMQNPRHLVRRRGQEARLRCSPMKGHSHVYWYRQLPEEGLKFMVYLQKENIIDESGMPKERFSAEFPKEGPSILRIQQVVRGDSAAYFCASSPLLQGVDRETQYFGPGTRLLVL.

The sample holds one count of this clone. The CDR3 DNA follows: TGTGCCAGCAGTACCTGGACAGATAGCTATGGCTACACCTTC. It translates to CASSTWTDSYGYTF. The gene calls are TRBV2 and TRBJ1-2, with D possibly TRBD1 on 6 matching bases. Looked up from germline, CDR1 is SNHLY and CDR2 is FYNNEI. V was cut by 5 bases and J by 4 bases, with 14 bases left in between. The CDR3 totals 14 residues.

The chain carries TRBV14 and TRBJ2-1; perhaps TRBD1 as D (5 bases). The V gene lost 2 bases and the J gene lost 4 bases, with 15 bases spanning the gap. This CDR3 spans 16 amino acids. From germline, CDR1 is SGHDN and CDR2 FVKESK. Here the CDR3 reads CASSQPGHGHYNEQFF. CDR3 DNA sequence: TGTGCCAGCAGCCAACCCGGACACGGTCATTACAATGAGCAGTTCTTC.

CDR3 nucleotides: TGTGCCAGCAGTTACCCAGGTTCGGAGAACACTGAAGCTTTCTTT. Residues: CASSYPGSENTEAFF. V usage is TRBV6-2 or TRBV6-3 and J usage is TRBJ1-1, with D unresolved. CDR1 and CDR2 (germline): MNHEY, SVGEGT. The CDR3 runs to 15 residues. V lost 2 bases, J lost 1 base, and 11 bases lay in between.

The chain employs TRBV27 and TRBJ1-1, with TRBD1 matching over 7 bases. Germline V gene data show CDR1 as MNHEY and CDR2 as SMNVEV (reference sequence). This CDR3 has 12 residues. After removal of 10 bases from V and 1 base from J, the junction contained 3 bases not matched to a gene. Here the CDR3 reads CATRQGNTEAFF. For the CDR3, the DNA is TGTGCCACCAGACAGGGGAACACTGAAGCTTTCTTT.

V usage is TRBV29-1 and J usage is TRBJ1-2; the match to TRBD1 covers 9 bases. Trimming removed 0 bases from V and 4 bases from J; junction bases left unmatched: 6. Germline V gene sequence: CDR1 SQVTM, CDR2 ANQGSEA. The CDR3 totals 15 residues. For the CDR3, the DNA is TGCAGCGTTGAAGAGACACAGGGGGCGGGCTATGGCTACACCTTC. Amino acids: CSVEETQGAGYGYTF. The entire variable domain, with the rest obtained from reference TRBV29-1 and TRBJ1-2, is as follows: SAVISQKPSRDICQRGTSLTIQCQVDSQVTMMFWYRQQPGQSLTLIATANQGSEATYESGFVIDKFPISRPNLTFSTLTVSNMSPEDSSIYLCSVEETQGAGYGYTFGSGTRLTVV.

This clone was detected only once. The chain links TRBV5-5 to TRBJ2-1, with 11 nucleotides matching TRBD1. The V and J ends lost 3 bases and 3 bases, in that order; junction bases with no gene match: 2. The CDR3 has 15 amino acids. CDR1 is SGHKS and CDR2 is YYEKEE in the germline V gene (reference sequence). CDR3 DNA sequence: TGTGCCAGCAGCTCGGGACAGGGGGTCTACAATGAGCAGTTCTTC. Amino acid sequence: CASSSGQGVYNEQFF. The full variable domain, rest sourced from reference TRBV5-5 and TRBJ2-1, is DAGVTQSPTHLIKTRGQQVTLRCSPISGHKSVSWYQQVLGQGPQFIFQYYEKEERGRGNFPDRFSARQFPNYSSELNVNALLLGDSALYLCASSSGQGVYNEQFFGPGTRLTVL.

The chain joins TRBV20-1 to TRBJ2-5; weak D call: TRBD2 (6 bases). Trimming took 3 bases from V and 4 from J, leaving 18 bases between them. Germline CDR1 and CDR2: DFQATT and SNEGSKA (reference sequence). CDR3 length: 15 residues. Written as DNA, the CDR3 is TGCAGTGCTAGTCAGGGAGGATCATTTCGAGAGACCCAGTACTTC. This encodes CSASQGGSFRETQYF.

The chain joins TRBV5-6 to TRBJ1-1; D not certain. V gave up 2 bases and J gave up 11 bases, with 13 bases separating them. The germline V gene encodes CDR1 SGHDT and CDR2 YYEEEE. The CDR3 length is 12 residues. The CDR3 sequence is CASSLGVPPAFF. The DNA of the CDR3 is TGTGCCAGCAGCTTAGGAGTTCCTCCGGCTTTCTTT.

The chain links TRBV6-1 to TRBJ2-7; the D gene is possibly TRBD1 (6 bases). Germline values: CDR1 MNHNS, CDR2 SASEGT. The V and J ends lost 2 bases and 1 base respectively, with 15 bases between them. The CDR3 consists of 16 residues. The CDR3 loop reads CASSEPAGAASYEQYF. The DNA of the CDR3 is TGTGCCAGCAGTGAACCCGCAGGGGCCGCATCCTACGAGCAGTACTTC.

This chain joins TRBV18 and TRBJ2-2; 8 nucleotides match TRBD1. Trimming removed 3 bases from V and 3 bases from J; junction bases left unmatched: 9. CDR3 length: 17 residues. CDR1 and CDR2 (germline): KGHSH, LQKENI. CDR3 sequence: CASSPSGGVLDTGELFF. As DNA, the CDR3 is TGTGCCAGCTCACCTTCAGGGGGCGTTTTGGACACCGGGGAGCTGTTTTTT.

The rearrangement uses TRBV5-6 and TRBJ1-2; D perhaps matches TRBD1 (6 bases). The CDR3 sequence is 11 residues long. Germline V gene lookup returns CDR1 SGHDT and CDR2 YYEEEE. Between the trimmed V and J ends, which lost 7 bases and 6 bases, there was a span of 10 bases. CDR3: CASSQGNGYTF. CDR3 bases: TGTGCCAGCTCACAGGGTAATGGCTACACCTTC.

The J gene is TRBJ2-6, the V gene TRBV9; possibly TRBD1 for D (6 bases). Trimming stripped 4 bases from V and 0 bases from J, with 23 bases between. CDR3 length: 20 amino acids. Looked up from germline, CDR1 is SGDLS and CDR2 is YYNGEE. Here the CDR3 DNA reads TGTGCCAGCAGCCCGACTCCTCTCCGTATACAGGGCTCTGGGGCCAACGTCCTGACTTTC. This sequence encodes CASSPTPLRIQGSGANVLTF.